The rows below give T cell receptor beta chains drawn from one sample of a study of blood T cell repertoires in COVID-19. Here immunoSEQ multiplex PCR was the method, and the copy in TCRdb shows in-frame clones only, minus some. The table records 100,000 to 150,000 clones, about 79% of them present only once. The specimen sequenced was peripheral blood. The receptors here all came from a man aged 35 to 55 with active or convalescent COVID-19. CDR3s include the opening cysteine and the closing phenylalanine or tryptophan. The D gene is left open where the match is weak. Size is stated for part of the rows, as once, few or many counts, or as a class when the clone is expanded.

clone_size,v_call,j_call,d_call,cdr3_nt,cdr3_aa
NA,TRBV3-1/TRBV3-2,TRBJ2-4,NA,TGTGCCAGCAGCCAAGATGAAGGGGTGGGAGCCAAAAACATTCAGTACTTC,CASSQDEGVGAKNIQYF
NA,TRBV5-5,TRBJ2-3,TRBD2,TGTGCCAGCACCCCCCCGGGACTATCCCCGGATACGCAGTATTTT,CASTPPGLSPDTQYF
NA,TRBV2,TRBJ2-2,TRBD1,TGTGCCAGCAGTCGGGACAGGGGGAACACCGGGGAGCTGTTTTTT,CASSRDRGNTGELFF
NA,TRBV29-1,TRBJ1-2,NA,TGCAGCGTTGAACTATCCTATGGCTACACCTTC,CSVELSYGYTF
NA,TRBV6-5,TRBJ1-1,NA,TGTGCCAGCACTGGGAGAACTGAAGCTTTCTTT,CASTGRTEAFF
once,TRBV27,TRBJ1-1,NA,TGTGCCAGCAGTTTATATGAAACTGGGAACACTGAAGCTTTCTTT,CASSLYETGNTEAFF
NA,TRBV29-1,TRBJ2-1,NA,TGCAGCGTTACCCCGGGTGGGTACAATGAGCAGTTCTTC,CSVTPGGYNEQFF
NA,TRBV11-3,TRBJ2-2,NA,TGTGCCAGCAGCTTAGTTCCGGGGGACACCGGGGAGCTGTTTTTT,CASSLVPGDTGELFF
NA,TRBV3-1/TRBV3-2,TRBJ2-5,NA,TGTGCCAGCAGCCGGCGCAGGGACCAAGAGACCCAGTACTTC,CASSRRRDQETQYF
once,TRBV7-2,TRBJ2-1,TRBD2,TGTGCCAGCAGCTTACAGACTAGCGCCCTGGGTGAGCAGTTCTTC,CASSLQTSALGEQFF
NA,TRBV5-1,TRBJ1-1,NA,TGCGCCAGCAGTTCGGCCGATGGAGGGAACACTGAAGCTTTCTTT,CASSSADGGNTEAFF
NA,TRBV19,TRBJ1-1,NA,TGTGTGACGAGGGTTGGGAACACTGAAGCTTTCTTT,CVTRVGNTEAFF
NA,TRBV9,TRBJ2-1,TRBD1,TGTGCCAGCAGTGAAATACTACAGGGGGGCAATGAGCAGTTCTTC,CASSEILQGGNEQFF
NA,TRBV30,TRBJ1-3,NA,TGTGCCTGGACCATTCAGTCTGGAAACACCATATATTTT,CAWTIQSGNTIYF
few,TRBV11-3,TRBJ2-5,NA,TGTGCCAGCAGCGTGACCCCCGGAGGGGCCCAGTACTTC,CASSVTPGGAQYF
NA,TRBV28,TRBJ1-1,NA,TGTGCCAGCACCGTCGGTTGGAACACTGAAGCTTTCTTT,CASTVGWNTEAFF
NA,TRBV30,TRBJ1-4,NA,TGTGCCTGGTCTCAGGGGAGCACTAATGAAAAACTGTTTTTT,CAWSQGSTNEKLFF
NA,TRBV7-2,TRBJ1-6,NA,TGTGCCAGCAGCTTAGTACCAGGTGACAATTCACCCCTCCACTTT,CASSLVPGDNSPLHF
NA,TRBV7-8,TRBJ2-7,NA,TGTGCCAGCAGCTTAGCCAGGCCTACCGCGTCCTACGAGCAGTACTTC,CASSLARPTASYEQYF
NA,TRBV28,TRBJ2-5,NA,TGTGCCAGCAGTTTCTCCGAGGCTAGCAGCCTAAGGGAGACCCAGTACTTC,CASSFSEASSLRETQYF
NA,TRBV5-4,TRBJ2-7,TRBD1,TGTGCCAGCAGCTCCGGGGACAGGGTTCACGAGCAGTACTTC,CASSSGDRVHEQYF
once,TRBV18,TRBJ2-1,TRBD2,TGTGCCAGCTCACCTAGCCAAGCGGGAGTCCACAATGAGCAGTTCTTC,CASSPSQAGVHNEQFF
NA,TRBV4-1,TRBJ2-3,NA,TGCGCCAGCAGCCAAGATCCGGGATTCATCTCAGATACGCAGTATTTT,CASSQDPGFISDTQYF
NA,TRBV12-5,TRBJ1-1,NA,TGTGCTAGTGGTTTGCGCGGGGCGCAGAACACTGAAGCTTTCTTT,CASGLRGAQNTEAFF
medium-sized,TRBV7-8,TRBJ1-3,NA,TGTGCCAGCAGCTTAGTAGGGAGCTCTGGAAACACCATATATTTT,CASSLVGSSGNTIYF
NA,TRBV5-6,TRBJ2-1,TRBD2,TGTGCCAGCAGCTTGGATTCAGCGGGGGTATACAATGAGCAGTTCTTC,CASSLDSAGVYNEQFF
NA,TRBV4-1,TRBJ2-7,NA,TGCGCCAGCAGCCACCGACAGCTCAGCTACGAGCAGTACTTC,CASSHRQLSYEQYF
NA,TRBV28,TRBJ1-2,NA,TGTGCCAGCAGTCTTGGGACTGTTTCCTATGGCTACACCTTC,CASSLGTVSYGYTF
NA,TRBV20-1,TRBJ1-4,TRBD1,TGCAGTGCTAGTATGGGACAGGAGCAAAAACTGTTTTTT,CSASMGQEQKLFF
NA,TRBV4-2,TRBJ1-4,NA,TGTGCCAGCAGCCAAGACAGGGGAACTGAAAAACTGTTTTTT,CASSQDRGTEKLFF
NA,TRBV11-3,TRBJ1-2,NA,TGTGCCAGCAGCTTCGGGGAGGTTGACTATGGCTACACCTTC,CASSFGEVDYGYTF
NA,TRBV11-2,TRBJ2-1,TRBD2,TGTGCCAGCAGCGCCCGGACTAGCGGGAGTAATGAGCAGTTCTTC,CASSARTSGSNEQFF
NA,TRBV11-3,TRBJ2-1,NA,TGTGCCAGCAGTCCAGGATCTCTGAGCTCCTACAATGAGCAGTTCTTC,CASSPGSLSSYNEQFF
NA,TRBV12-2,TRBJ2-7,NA,TGTGCAAGTCGCTTTCCTAAGGGGCCGAGCGGGAGTCTTTTTGAAAGCGAGCAGTACTTC,CASRFPKGPSGSLFESEQYF
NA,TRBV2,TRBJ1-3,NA,TGTGCCAGCAGTGTAAGGGGCTCTGGAAACACCATATATTTT,CASSVRGSGNTIYF
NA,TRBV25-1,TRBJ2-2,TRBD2,TGTGCCAGCAGTGATCTAGCGGGAGCAGGGGGGGAGCTGTTTTTT,CASSDLAGAGGELFF
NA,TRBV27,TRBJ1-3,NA,TGTGCCAGCAGTTCCCGACAGGACGGAAACACCATATATTTT,CASSSRQDGNTIYF
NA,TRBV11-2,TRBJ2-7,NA,TGTGCCAGCAGCTTAGATAGTACCGAGCAGTACTTC,CASSLDSTEQYF